This is a list of T cell receptor beta chains from one sample in a study of blood T cell repertoires in COVID-19. Sequencing used immunoSEQ multiplex PCR; TCRdb keeps in-frame clones, though not all of them. The repertoire includes a few hundred thousand clones, roughly 86% of them detected once, and roughly 0.8% sits in the top ten. Sequenced sample: peripheral blood. These receptors all stem from a woman in her 30s with acute or convalescent COVID-19. CDR3s include the opening cysteine and the closing phenylalanine or tryptophan. A D gene is named only where the DNA matches it firmly. The size entry is marked missing in some rows and otherwise reads once, few, many or a size class.

d_call clone_size cdr3_length j_call v_call cdr3_aa cdr3_nt
TRBD2 NA 15 TRBJ2-7 TRBV6-2/TRBV6-3 CASSYGGSISYEQYF TGTGCCAGCAGTTACGGCGGGAGCATCTCCTACGAGCAGTACTTC
NA NA 13 TRBJ2-1 TRBV24-1 CATGLANDNEQFF TGTGCAACGGGACTGGCGAACGACAATGAGCAGTTCTTC
NA many 15 TRBJ2-7 TRBV25-1 CASSRGRESSYEQYF TGTGCCAGCAGTCGGGGGCGGGAGAGCTCCTACGAGCAGTACTTC
TRBD1 NA 15 TRBJ2-3 TRBV6-5 CASSYKTGGEDTQYF TGTGCCAGCAGTTACAAGACAGGGGGCGAAGATACGCAGTATTTT
NA NA 14 TRBJ2-2 TRBV7-9 CASSSMEVTGELFF TGTGCCAGCAGCTCAATGGAAGTGACAGGGGAGCTGTTTTTT
TRBD1 NA 15 TRBJ1-6 TRBV7-9 CASSARTGGPSPLHF TGTGCCAGCAGCGCCCGGACAGGCGGACCTTCACCCCTCCACTTT
NA few 13 TRBJ2-7 TRBV2 CASSEVRDLVEYF TGTGCCAGCAGTGAAGTGCGGGATTTAGTAGAGTACTTC
NA many 17 TRBJ1-3 TRBV24-1 CATHKGGQLDSGNTIYF TGTGCCACCCATAAGGGGGGGCAGTTGGACTCTGGAAACACCATATATTTT
TRBD2 NA 17 TRBJ2-1 TRBV3-1/TRBV3-2 CASSQDQGLAGVNEQFF TGTGCCAGCAGCCAAGATCAGGGACTAGCGGGAGTCAATGAGCAGTTCTTC
NA NA 15 TRBJ1-6 TRBV12-5 CASGSGFGRNSPLHF TGTGCTAGTGGTTCCGGATTCGGGAGAAATTCACCCCTCCACTTT
TRBD2 NA 16 TRBJ2-3 TRBV3-1/TRBV3-2 CASSPEVAGGGDTQYF TGTGCCAGCAGCCCCGAGGTAGCGGGAGGGGGCGATACGCAGTATTTT
NA once 15 TRBJ2-3 TRBV9 CASSSSPLTGSTQYF TGTGCCAGCAGCTCATCGCCCTTAACAGGGTCGACGCAGTATTTT
TRBD1 NA 15 TRBJ2-7 TRBV4-3 CASSQDRGWSYEQYF TGCGCCAGCAGCCAAGACAGGGGGTGGTCCTACGAGCAGTACTTC
TRBD2 NA 17 TRBJ2-1 TRBV3-1/TRBV3-2 CASSQDGSGRGENEQFF TGTGCCAGCAGCCAAGATGGTAGCGGGAGAGGGGAAAATGAGCAGTTCTTC
NA NA 15 TRBJ1-3 TRBV7-2 CASSQTKQGGNTIYF TGTGCCAGCAGCCAAACCAAACAGGGCGGAAACACCATATATTTT
NA NA 16 TRBJ2-1 TRBV7-2 CASSLTGTSSYNEQFF TGTGCCAGCAGCTTAACCGGGACTTCCTCCTACAATGAGCAGTTCTTC
TRBD1 NA 14 TRBJ1-2 TRBV6-5 CASSYSQGWQGYTF TGTGCCAGCAGTTACTCACAGGGGTGGCAGGGCTACACCTTC
NA once 14 TRBJ2-7 TRBV18 CASSPRQDKGKQYF TGTGCCAGCTCACCCCGACAGGATAAAGGCAAGCAGTACTTC
NA NA 17 TRBJ2-1 TRBV3-1/TRBV3-2 CASSQELGGYSYNEQFF TGTGCCAGCAGCCAAGAGCTCGGCGGGTACTCCTACAATGAGCAGTTCTTC
NA NA 13 TRBJ1-5 TRBV24-1 CATSDLLGEPQHF TGTGCCACCAGTGATTTGCTCGGTGAGCCCCAGCATTTT
TRBD1 NA 17 TRBJ1-5 TRBV19 CASRTGTGGRRNQPQHF TGTGCCAGTCGCACAGGGACAGGGGGCAGGAGGAACCAGCCCCAGCATTTT
TRBD2 NA 16 TRBJ2-3 TRBV4-2 CASSQESGRAADTQYF TGTGCCAGCAGCCAAGAGAGCGGGAGGGCCGCAGATACGCAGTATTTT
TRBD1 NA 14 TRBJ2-5 TRBV7-2 CASGRDSRIETQYF TGTGCCAGTGGAAGGGACAGTCGGATTGAGACCCAGTACTTC
NA NA 16 TRBJ2-1 TRBV3-1/TRBV3-2 CASSQRKRASYNEQFF TGTGCCAGCAGCCAAAGAAAGCGGGCCTCCTACAATGAGCAGTTCTTC
TRBD1 NA 17 TRBJ1-2 TRBV14 CASSQVNRGNWKDGYTF TGTGCCAGCAGCCAAGTTAACAGGGGGAATTGGAAGGATGGCTACACCTTC
TRBD1 few 13 TRBJ2-7 TRBV7-8 CASSRDRGYEQYF TGTGCCAGCAGCCGGGACAGGGGATACGAGCAGTACTTC
TRBD1 NA 15 TRBJ1-5 TRBV5-7 CASSLKDRVNQPQHF TGTGCCAGCAGCTTAAAGGACAGGGTCAATCAGCCCCAGCATTTT
NA NA 14 TRBJ2-3 TRBV12-5 CASAEQSVRDTQYF TGTGCTAGTGCCGAACAGTCCGTTAGGGATACGCAGTATTTT
NA NA 15 TRBJ1-5 TRBV19 CATNVGRNSNQPQHF TGTGCCACTAACGTGGGGAGGAATAGCAATCAGCCCCAGCATTTT
NA once 15 TRBJ1-2 TRBV6-4 CASSESARADYGYTF TGTGCCAGCAGTGAGTCTGCCAGGGCGGACTATGGCTACACCTTC
NA NA 13 TRBJ2-7 TRBV7-2 CASSAPSSYEQYF TGTGCCAGCAGCGCTCCTAGCTCCTACGAGCAGTACTTC
TRBD1 NA 15 TRBJ2-5 TRBV4-2 CASSQDKGAGETQYF TGTGCCAGCAGCCAAGATAAGGGGGCAGGGGAGACCCAGTACTTC
NA once 12 TRBJ1-1 TRBV6-1 CASSEGRGEAFF TGTGCCAGCAGTGAAGGTAGGGGTGAAGCTTTCTTT
NA NA 13 TRBJ1-1 TRBV12-3/TRBV12-4 CASSLGQGREAFF TGTGCCAGCAGTTTGGGCCAGGGCCGTGAAGCTTTCTTT
NA NA 15 TRBJ1-5 TRBV6-1 CASSEGQGGNQPQHF TGTGCCAGCAGTGAAGGCCAGGGCGGCAATCAGCCCCAGCATTTT
TRBD1 NA 14 TRBJ1-6 TRBV27 CASSPGQLNSPLHF TGTGCCAGCAGTCCGGGACAGCTTAATTCACCCCTCCACTTT
TRBD2 once 14 TRBJ2-7 TRBV19 CASSATGTSGEQYF TGTGCCAGTAGTGCGACCGGGACTAGTGGCGAGCAGTACTTC
NA NA 13 TRBJ1-1 TRBV7-2 CASSTDSDTEAFF TGTGCCAGCAGCACTGACAGCGACACTGAAGCTTTCTTT
NA NA 14 TRBJ1-2 TRBV6-2/TRBV6-3 CASSYSNSNYGYTF TGTGCCAGCAGTTACTCTAACAGCAACTATGGCTACACCTTC
TRBD1 few 20 TRBJ1-3 TRBV5-1 CASSLAFSGTGVLSGNTIYF TGCGCCAGCAGCTTGGCCTTTTCAGGGACAGGTGTTCTCTCTGGAAACACCATATATTTT
NA NA 15 TRBJ2-7 TRBV29-1 CSVGEPRAHSYEQYF TGCAGCGTTGGGGAACCCAGGGCCCACTCCTACGAGCAGTACTTC
NA NA 15 TRBJ1-2 TRBV15 CATSRDPPGIDGYTF TGTGCCACCAGCAGAGATCCCCCGGGAATCGATGGCTACACCTTC
TRBD1 few 18 TRBJ2-2 TRBV19 CASSTSMGTGGRSGELFF TGTGCCAGTAGTACCTCTATGGGGACAGGGGGAAGAAGCGGGGAGCTGTTTTTT
NA NA 14 TRBJ1-4 TRBV7-2 CASSLYPGLEKLFF TGTGCCAGCAGCTTATATCCGGGTCTTGAAAAACTGTTTTTT
NA NA 12 TRBJ2-2 TRBV12-3/TRBV12-4 CASSPLTGELFF TGTGCCAGCAGTCCCCTCACCGGGGAGCTGTTTTTT
NA few 13 TRBJ2-1 TRBV9 CASNMAGYNEQFF TGTGCCAGCAATATGGCGGGGTACAATGAGCAGTTCTTC
NA NA 14 TRBJ2-7 TRBV11-2 CASSLGGGTYEQYF TGTGCCAGCAGCTTAGGGGGCGGAACCTACGAGCAGTACTTC